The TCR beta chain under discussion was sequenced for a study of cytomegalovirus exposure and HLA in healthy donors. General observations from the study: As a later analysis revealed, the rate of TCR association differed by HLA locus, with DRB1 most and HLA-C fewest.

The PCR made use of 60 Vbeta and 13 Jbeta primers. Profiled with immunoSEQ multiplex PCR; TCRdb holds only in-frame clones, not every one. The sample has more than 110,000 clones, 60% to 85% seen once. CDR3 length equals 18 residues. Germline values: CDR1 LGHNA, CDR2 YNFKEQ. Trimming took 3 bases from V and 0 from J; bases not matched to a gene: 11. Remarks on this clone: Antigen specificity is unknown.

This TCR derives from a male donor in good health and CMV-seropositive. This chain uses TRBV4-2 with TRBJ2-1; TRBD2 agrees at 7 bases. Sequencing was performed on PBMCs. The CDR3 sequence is CASSQQSDGGSSYNEQFF. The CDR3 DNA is TGTGCCAGCAGCCAGCAAAGCGACGGGGGGAGCTCCTACAATGAGCAGTTCTTC.